The rows below give T cell receptor beta chains drawn from one sample of a study of human T cells and chemical hapten exposure. MiXCR was run by TCRdb on the RACE reads, yielding one entry per CDR3 protein. The table shows roughly 50,000 distinct CDR3 sequences, with approximately 9.9% occurring only once. The source was whole blood, collected in connection with sensitization to the hapten diphenylcyclopropenone (DPC). These receptors were obtained from a woman in her thirties or forties with alopecia areata. Some clones in this sample may be carry-over from other donors' samples. The CDR3 runs from the conserved cysteine through the conserved F or W. A D gene is named only where the DNA matches it firmly. Part of the rows lack a size; the others show once, few, many or a class for expanded clones.

V gene	D gene	clone size	J gene	CDR3 protein	CDR3 DNA
TRBV18	.	.	TRBJ2-3	CASSLGTLTDTQYF	TGTGCCAGCTCACTAGGGACTTTAACAGATACGCAGTATTTT
TRBV2	.	.	TRBJ1-3	CASSENRASGNTIYF	TGTGCCAGCAGTGAAAATCGGGCCTCTGGAAACACCATATATTTT
TRBV6-1	.	many	TRBJ1-1	CASSEAEGDRGTEAFF	TGTGCCAGCAGTGAAGCCGAGGGGGATAGGGGCACTGAAGCTTTCTTT
TRBV4-1	TRBD1	many	TRBJ1-2	CASSQGYRGYGYTF	TGCGCCAGCAGCCAAGGGTACAGGGGGTATGGCTACACCTTC
TRBV9	.	.	TRBJ2-3	CASSVATRRPESTDTQYF	TGTGCCAGCAGCGTAGCCACCCGCCGGCCGGAGAGCACAGATACGCAGTATTTT
TRBV5-1	.	many	TRBJ1-1	CASSFIGSDTEAFF	TGCGCCAGCAGCTTTATAGGTTCGGACACTGAAGCTTTCTTT
TRBV7-9	.	.	TRBJ1-4	CASSLGSHEKLFF	TGTGCCAGCAGCTTAGGGAGCCATGAAAAACTGTTTTTT
TRBV7-3	TRBD1	.	TRBJ1-1	CASSPRTGENTEAFF	TGTGCCAGCAGCCCCCGGACAGGGGAGAACACTGAAGCTTTCTTT
TRBV6-6	TRBD1	many	TRBJ1-2	CASSYGTGTGYTF	TGTGCCAGCAGTTACGGGACAGGGACCGGCTACACCTTC
TRBV4-2	.	.	TRBJ1-5	CASSPRDIDQPQHF	TGTGCCAGCAGCCCCCGGGACATAGATCAGCCCCAGCATTTT
TRBV4-1	TRBD1	.	TRBJ1-1	CASSPGTGANTEAFF	TGCGCCAGCAGCCCGGGGACAGGAGCGAACACTGAAGCTTTCTTT
TRBV28	.	.	TRBJ2-2	CASSLFRTAGELFF	TGTGCCAGCAGTTTATTTCGGACGGCCGGGGAGCTGTTTTTT
TRBV4-2	.	few	TRBJ1-1	CASSQEQGNLRAFF	TGTGCCAGCAGCCAAGAGCAAGGCAACCTGAGGGCTTTCTTT
TRBV12-3/TRBV12-4	.	.	TRBJ1-2	CASSLTGTRITF	TGTGCCAGCAGTTTAACAGGGACCCGTATCACCTTC
TRBV12-3/TRBV12-4	.	many	TRBJ1-2	CASPGPYGYTF	TGTGCCAGCCCGGGGCCATATGGCTACACCTTC
TRBV5-1	.	.	TRBJ2-7	CASSLESAYEQYF	TGCGCCAGCAGCTTGGAGTCCGCCTACGAGCAGTACTTC
TRBV29-1	.	few	TRBJ2-3	CSVEWADTQYF	TGCAGCGTTGAATGGGCCGATACGCAGTATTTT
TRBV5-4	TRBD2	few	TRBJ2-5	CASSLGLGETQYF	TGTGCCAGCAGCTTAGGACTAGGGGAAACCCAGTACTTC
TRBV29-1	.	.	TRBJ2-7	CSVEEGAYEQYF	TGCAGCGTTGAAGAAGGAGCCTACGAGCAGTACTTC
TRBV4-1	.	.	TRBJ1-1	CASSQKGGVKAFF	TGCGCCAGCAGCCAAAAGGGGGGAGTCAAAGCTTTCTTT
TRBV7-6	.	few	TRBJ1-1	CASSLARANTEAFF	TGTGCCAGCAGCTTAGCGCGGGCGAACACTGAAGCTTTCTTT
TRBV29-1	.	.	TRBJ1-4	CSVGFDGSESQLFF	TGCAGCGTTGGGTTCGACGGATCCGAATCTCAACTGTTTTTT
TRBV6-5	.	few	TRBJ1-1	CASSPGGNTEAFF	TGTGCCAGCAGTCCGGGGGGGAACACTGAAGCTTTCTTT
TRBV29-1	TRBD1	.	TRBJ1-6	CSVRGQGWNSPLHF	TGCAGCGTGCGCGGACAGGGATGGAATTCACCCCTCCACTTT
TRBV11-1	TRBD1	few	TRBJ1-1	CASKGQALSLAEAFF	TGTGCCAGCAAAGGACAGGCTCTCTCTCTCGCTGAAGCTTTCTTT
TRBV9	.	many	TRBJ1-6	CASSVGGPDLYNSPLHF	TGTGCCAGCAGCGTAGGAGGCCCAGACCTTTATAATTCACCCCTCCACTTT
TRBV7-2	.	many	TRBJ1-4	CASSPGTTNEKLFF	TGTGCCAGCAGCCCCGGGACGACTAATGAAAAACTGTTTTTT
TRBV5-1	.	many	TRBJ2-7	CASSPDWREQYF	TGCGCCAGCAGCCCAGATTGGAGGGAGCAGTACTTC